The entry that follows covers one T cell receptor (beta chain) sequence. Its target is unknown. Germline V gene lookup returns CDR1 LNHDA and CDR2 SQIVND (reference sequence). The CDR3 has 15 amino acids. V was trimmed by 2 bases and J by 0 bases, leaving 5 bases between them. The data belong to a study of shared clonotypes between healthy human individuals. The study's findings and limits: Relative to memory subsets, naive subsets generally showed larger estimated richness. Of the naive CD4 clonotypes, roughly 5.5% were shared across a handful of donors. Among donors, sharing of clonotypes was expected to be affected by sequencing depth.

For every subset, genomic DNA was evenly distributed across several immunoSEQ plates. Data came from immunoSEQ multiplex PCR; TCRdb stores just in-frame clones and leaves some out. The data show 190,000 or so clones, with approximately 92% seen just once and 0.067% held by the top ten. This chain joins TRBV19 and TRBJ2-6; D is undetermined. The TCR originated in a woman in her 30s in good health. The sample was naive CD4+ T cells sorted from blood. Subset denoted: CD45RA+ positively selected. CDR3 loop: CASSILRSGANVLTF. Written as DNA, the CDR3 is TGTGCCAGTAGTATACTTCGCTCTGGGGCCAACGTCCTGACTTTC.